These 18 T cell receptor beta chains came from one sample sequenced in a study of OX40 agonist ivuxolimab in advanced cancers. Produced via immunoSEQ multiplex PCR; TCRdb's table is partial and in-frame only. The table includes some 86,000 clones, approximately 88% detected once. The sample was CD4+ or CD8+ T cells sorted from blood, taken in a trial of the OX40 agonist ivuxolimab. The source is an adult with an advanced solid tumor such as melanoma, head and neck, liver or kidney cancer.

The chain joins TRBV5-1 to TRBJ2-3, with D possibly called TRBD1 or TRBD2 (5 bases each). This CDR3 spans 15 amino acids. With 0 bases removed from V and 3 bases from J, the gap between germline ends came to 11 bases. Germline V lookup: CDR1 SGHRS, CDR2 YFSETQ. The CDR3 DNA reads as TGCGCCAGCAGCTTGGCCCTGGGGGAAACAGATACGCAGTATTTT. It is translated as CASSLALGETDTQYF.

The chain couples TRBV19 to TRBJ1-5; no clear D gene. In germline, CDR1 is LNHDA, CDR2 SQIVND (reference sequence). The CDR3 loop spans 17 amino acids. The V and J ends lost 3 bases and 0 bases respectively, with 15 bases between them. CDR3: CASSIRRFGDSNQPQHF. CDR3 DNA sequence: TGTGCCAGTAGTATTAGGCGGTTCGGGGATAGCAATCAGCCCCAGCATTTT.

This sequence joins TRBV30 and TRBJ2-5; 9 bases map to TRBD2. J gave up 4 bases and V 3 bases, and 9 bases lay outside the gene matches. Per the germline V gene, CDR1 is GTSNPN and CDR2 is SVGIG (reference sequence). The CDR3 has 15 residues. This CDR3 reads CAWRGGRGMTETQYF. Written as DNA, the CDR3 is TGTGCCTGGAGAGGCGGGAGGGGGATGACAGAGACCCAGTACTTC.

This clone appeared a few times. The V call is TRBV30, the J call TRBJ2-3; D gene unclear. V lost 2 bases, J lost 1 base, and 10 bases lay in between. This CDR3 has 14 amino acids. The V gene's germline CDR1 is GTSNPN and CDR2 SVGIG (reference sequence). CDR3 nucleotides: TGTGCCTGGAGTCTATCCCCGGGCACAGATACGCAGTATTTT. It translates to CAWSLSPGTDTQYF.

This clone showed up just once. The genes are TRBV11-2 and TRBJ2-2; perhaps TRBD2 as D (5 bases). The CDR3 is 15 residues long. V lost 1 base and J lost 5, with 11 bases in between. Germline assignment: CDR1 SGHAT and CDR2 FQNNGV. The CDR3 spells CASSLVGSGTGELFF. CDR3 nucleotides: TGTGCCAGCAGCTTAGTAGGGAGCGGAACCGGGGAGCTGTTTTTT.

The genes are TRBV28 and TRBJ2-1, with TRBD2 matching over 11 bases. Germline CDR1 reads MDHEN; CDR2 reads SYDVKM. The CDR3 is 16 amino acids. J lost 7 bases, V lost 6 bases, and 11 bases had no gene match. CDR3: CASRSVAGGQINEQFF. The CDR3 DNA reads TGTGCCAGCAGAAGTGTAGCGGGAGGGCAGATAAATGAGCAGTTCTTC.

V usage is TRBV5-1 and J usage is TRBJ2-7; 13 nucleotides align to TRBD2. This CDR3 comprises 16 residues. The J segment lost 3 bases and the V segment lost 4 bases, leaving 7 bases of the junction unmatched. The germline gives CDR1 SGHRS, CDR2 YFSETQ. Here the CDR3 reads CASSVGLAGEFYEQYF. In DNA form, the CDR3 reads TGCGCCAGCAGCGTAGGACTAGCGGGAGAATTCTACGAGCAGTACTTC. Filled out from reference TRBV5-1 and TRBJ2-7, the complete variable domain reads KAGVTQTPRYLIKTRGQQVTLSCSPISGHRSVSWYQQTPGQGLQFLFEYFSETQRNKGNFPGRFSGRQFSNSRSEMNVSTLELGDSALYLCASSVGLAGEFYEQYFGPGTRLTVT.

This clone was recorded once. V usage is TRBV2 and J usage is TRBJ1-5; TRBD1 agrees at 7 bases. Germline values: CDR1 SNHLY, CDR2 FYNNEI. V was clipped by 1 base and J by 1 base; unmatched bases: 4. This CDR3 has 16 amino acids. This CDR3 is CASSEEGRGSNQPQHF. CDR3 in DNA: TGTGCCAGCAGTGAAGAGGGCAGGGGGAGCAATCAGCCCCAGCATTTT.

This chain connects TRBV2 to TRBJ2-3, with D unresolved. Germline CDR1 SNHLY, CDR2 FYNNEI. Trimming removed 1 base at V and 4 bases at J, with 6 bases between. CDR3 length equals 13 residues. CDR3 in DNA: TGTGCCAGCAGTGAAGAACGCCCAGATACGCAGTATTTT. It encodes CASSEERPDTQYF.

The chain combines TRBV29-1 with TRBJ1-1; no firm D call. The CDR3 length is 13 residues. V lost 6 bases and J 4 bases, leaving 15 bases between the germline ends. Germline CDR1 reads SQVTM; CDR2 reads ANQGSEA. CDR3 nucleotides: TGCAGCGTGAGCGGCCCGGGGAGCACTGAAGCTTTCTTT. Amino acid sequence: CSVSGPGSTEAFF.

The gene calls are TRBV28 and TRBJ1-1; a weak D match, TRBD1 (5 bases). Germline V CDR1 and CDR2: MDHEN, SYDVKM. The CDR3 runs 16 residues. Trimming stripped 3 bases from V and 4 bases from J, with 18 bases between. CDR3 DNA: TGTGCCAGCAGTTTGACTTGGGGGGGGAGTCGCACTGAAGCTTTCTTT. Its protein product is CASSLTWGGSRTEAFF. The full variable domain, its missing parts supplied by reference TRBV28 and TRBJ1-1, is DVKVTQSSRYLVKRTGEKVFLECVQDMDHENMFWYRQDPGLGLRLIYFSYDVKMKEKGDIPEGYSVSREKKERFSLILESASTNQTSMYLCASSLTWGGSRTEAFFGQGTRLTVV.

This chain uses TRBV19 with TRBJ2-7; 11 bases agree with TRBD2. The V gene end was trimmed by 8 bases and the J gene end by 5 bases; junction bases not matched to a gene: 2. From germline, CDR1 is LNHDA and CDR2 SQIVND (reference sequence). The CDR3 is 12 residues long. The CDR3 region is CASGTSGNEQYF. Written as DNA, the CDR3 is TGTGCCAGTGGGACTAGCGGTAACGAGCAGTACTTC.

Turning to this clone: This CDR3 is also generated by other DNA sequences in the sample. The CDR3 region has the DNA TGCGCCAGCAGCTTGGGGGAGAACACTGAAGCTTTCTTT. Its translation is CASSLGENTEAFF. The chain combines TRBV5-1 with TRBJ1-1, with D hard to call. V was clipped by 0 bases and J by 1 base, with 4 bases between them. The CDR3 totals 13 residues. Germline V gives CDR1 SGHRS, CDR2 YFSETQ.

The rearrangement links TRBV7-8 to TRBJ1-3, with D maybe TRBD1 (6 bases). The V gene lost 5 bases and the J gene lost 11 bases, with 16 bases spanning the gap. Germline-derived CDR1 and CDR2 are SGHVS and FQNEAQ. The CDR3 covers 13 residues. CDR3 sequence reads: CASSIRTEGAIYF. The CDR3 nucleotides are TGTGCCAGCAGCATAAGGACAGAAGGCGCCATATATTTT. The full variable domain, rest sourced from reference TRBV7-8 and TRBJ1-3, is GAGVSQSPRYKVAKRGQDVALRCDPISGHVSLFWYQQALGQGPEFLTYFQNEAQLDKSGLPSDRFFAERPEGSVSTLKIQRTQQEDSAVYLCASSIRTEGAIYFGEGSWLTVV.

This clone has just a few counts. The chain joins TRBV10-2 to TRBJ2-3; D tentatively reads TRBD1 or TRBD2 (6 bases each). Looked up from germline, CDR1 is WSHSY and CDR2 is SAAADI. This CDR3 region has 17 residues. Trimming left V 5 bases short and J 4 bases short, with 22 bases between. The CDR3 region has the DNA TGCGCCAGCAGTATTGCAGGGAGTGGGGGGCGGTCAGATACGCAGTATTTT. This translates into CASSIAGSGGRSDTQYF.

This chain connects TRBV14 to TRBJ1-2; weak D call: TRBD1 (5 bases). Germline V gene lookup returns CDR1 SGHDN and CDR2 FVKESK. Trimming took 0 bases from V and 10 from J, leaving 18 bases between them. The CDR3 length is 15 residues. CDR3 in DNA: TGTGCCAGCAGCCAAGATATTGGGGGGGTATCTTCCTACACCTTC. This sequence encodes CASSQDIGGVSSYTF.

The table lists this clone with a count of one. The chain has TRBV6-1 and TRBJ2-3; 10 bases line up with TRBD2. The CDR3 contains 15 residues. From germline, CDR1 is MNHNS and CDR2 SASEGT. With V trimmed by 1 base and J by 4 bases, 2 bases remained unmatched. As DNA, the CDR3 is TGTGCCAGCAGTGAAGAAGCGGGGGGGCCAGATACGCAGTATTTT. Translating gives CASSEEAGGPDTQYF.

Concerning this clone: The junction shows a germline mismatch at one end, possibly a read error. The chain recombines TRBV29-1 with TRBJ1-2; TRBD1 is a possible D gene (5 bases). The CDR3 length is 11 residues. Germline V gene sequence: CDR1 SQVTM, CDR2 ANQGSEA. The CDR3 sequence: CSVQRSQDTYF. In nucleotides, the CDR3 is TGCAGCGTACAACGGAGTCAGGACACCTACTTC.